This TCR beta chain is drawn from a study of control samples from healthy donors and cancer patients. Here immunoSEQ multiplex PCR was the method, and the copy in TCRdb shows in-frame clones only, minus some. The repertoire holds 180,000 or so clones, with around 95% as singletons. The V end was cut by 4 bases, the J end by 2 bases, with 13 bases between. The germline CDR1 and CDR2 sequences are SGHRS and YFSETQ. The length of the CDR3 is 14 residues. The chain recombines TRBV5-1 with TRBJ2-7; D perhaps matches TRBD2 (5 bases). The clonotype comes from a woman aged 55 to 70 in good health. Sequenced input: blood. The CDR3 DNA is TGCGCCAGCAGCCCCCGGGGAGCCCCCTACGAGCAGTACTTC. Its protein is CASSPRGAPYEQYF.